The rows below give T cell receptor beta chains drawn from one sample of a study of low-dose radiotherapy and immunotherapy resistance in tumors. TCRdb reprocessed the reads via MiXCR and lists one record per CDR3 protein. Here the sample spans about 100,000 distinct CDR3 sequences, under 25% being singletons. Sequenced here: PBMCs, sampled after low-dose radiotherapy plus immunotherapy. Every receptor here comes from a male donor with prostate cancer. The CDR3 runs from the conserved cysteine through the conserved F or W. A D gene is named only where the DNA matches it firmly. Size is omitted from some rows. Given values are once, few, many or a class for expanded clones.

d_call,clone_size,cdr3_length,v_call,j_call,cdr3_nt,cdr3_aa
.,.,11,TRBV7-9,TRBJ1-2,TGTGCCAGCGGACGGCTCTATGGCTACACCTTC,CASGRLYGYTF
.,many,16,TRBV5-1,TRBJ2-3,TGCGCCAGCAGCTTGGGGACACTCCTTAAGGGAGGTACGCAGTATTTT,CASSLGTLLKGGTQYF
TRBD1,few,13,TRBV5-5,TRBJ1-1,TGTGCCAGCAGTTTGGACAGGGCCACTGAAGCTTTCTTT,CASSLDRATEAFF
TRBD1,medium-sized,14,TRBV29-1,TRBJ2-7,TGCAGCGTTGAAGACACAGGGGTGACCTACGAGCAGTACTTC,CSVEDTGVTYEQYF
TRBD2,many,15,TRBV18,TRBJ2-7,TGTGCCAGCTCACCGGGAGGGGAAGCCTCCTACGAGCAGTACTTC,CASSPGGEASYEQYF
TRBD2,few,14,TRBV20-1,TRBJ2-3,TGCAGTGCTAGAGATCGACTAGCGGGGTATACGCAGTATTTT,CSARDRLAGYTQYF
TRBD2,.,17,TRBV20-1,TRBJ2-5,TGCAGTGCTAGAGATCGGAGACTAGCGGGAGTGGGGGAGACCCAGTACTTC,CSARDRRLAGVGETQYF
TRBD1,many,19,TRBV25-1,TRBJ1-6,TGTGCCAGTGTCACCAGCGGGACAGGCAACAATGGTGATAATTCACCCCTCCACTTT,CASVTSGTGNNGDNSPLHF
.,many,14,TRBV5-1,TRBJ2-7,TGCGCCAGCAGCCCTCAGTCAGGGACCCACGAGCAGTACTTC,CASSPQSGTHEQYF
.,many,15,TRBV18,TRBJ2-3,TGTGCCAGCTCACCACCGGGCAGGGCAGGAGGTACGCAGTATTTT,CASSPPGRAGGTQYF
.,many,13,TRBV6-5,TRBJ2-1,TGTGCCAGCAGTTATGGGGGGGGCCGTGAGCAGTTCTTC,CASSYGGGREQFF
TRBD2,many,14,TRBV29-1,TRBJ2-1,TGCAGCGTTGAGGGGAGGACTAGCGGGGAGCCGCAGTTCTTC,CSVEGRTSGEPQFF
.,many,14,TRBV11-2,TRBJ1-1,TGTGCCAGCAGCGTCTACTCCACCGGGACTGAAGCTTTCTTT,CASSVYSTGTEAFF
TRBD1,few,18,TRBV5-4,TRBJ2-6,TGTGCCAGCAGTCTTACCGGGACAGGGTACTCTGGGGCCAACGTCCTGACTTTC,CASSLTGTGYSGANVLTF
TRBD2,few,15,TRBV12-3/TRBV12-4,TRBJ2-5,TGTGCCAGCAGCTGGAGCGGGGGCGAGGGAGAGACCCAGTACTTC,CASSWSGGEGETQYF
TRBD1,many,16,TRBV12-3/TRBV12-4,TRBJ1-5,TGTGCCAGCGGAACGGGGAGGCAGGGGGCCGGACAGCCCCAGCATTTT,CASGTGRQGAGQPQHF
.,many,12,TRBV6-2/TRBV6-3,TRBJ2-7,TGTGCCAGCAGTTCAACAGCCGGCGAGCAGTACTTC,CASSSTAGEQYF
.,many,17,TRBV2,TRBJ2-3,TGTGCCAGCAGTGAAAGGGGATGGGAGACTAGCACAGATACGCAGTATTTT,CASSERGWETSTDTQYF
.,many,14,TRBV12-5,TRBJ2-2,TGTGCTAGTAGAAGACAGATTAACACCGGGGAGCTGTTTTTT,CASRRQINTGELFF
.,many,12,TRBV6-1,TRBJ2-7,TGTGCCAGCAGCCTCAGAAACTACGAGCAGTACTTC,CASSLRNYEQYF
TRBD2,many,16,TRBV7-7,TRBJ2-1,TGTGCTAGCAGCCCGACTAGCGGGGACTCCTACAATGAGCAGTTCTTC,CASSPTSGDSYNEQFF
TRBD2,many,17,TRBV5-6,TRBJ2-5,TGTGCCAGCAGCTTGGTTTATCGGGGGGGACGCAGCGGGACCCAGTACTTC,CASSLVYRGGRSGTQYF
.,.,13,TRBV29-1,TRBJ2-2,TGCAGTATTAAAGACTCGAACACCGGGGAGCTGTTTTTT,CSIKDSNTGELFF
TRBD1,.,13,TRBV7-9,TRBJ2-7,TGTGCCTGGCGGGGACAGGGGGGTTACGAGCAGTACTTC,CAWRGQGGYEQYF
.,many,11,TRBV30,TRBJ1-2,TGTGCCTGGAGTTTCGGCTATCCCCCGACCTTC,CAWSFGYPPTF
TRBD2,once,16,TRBV28,TRBJ2-3,TGTGCCAGCACCGTTCTAGCGGGGGGGCGAGGGGATACGCAGTATTTT,CASTVLAGGRGDTQYF
.,many,15,TRBV7-9,TRBJ2-3,TGTGCCAGCAGCTCCACATCCTACCGCACAGATACGCAGTATTTT,CASSSTSYRTDTQYF
TRBD1,many,15,TRBV9,TRBJ2-1,TGTGCCAGCAGCATATCGCCAGACAGGGACAATGAGCAGTTCTTC,CASSISPDRDNEQFF
.,few,12,TRBV12-3/TRBV12-4,TRBJ2-7,TGTGCCAGCCGCGAAGACTCCTACGAGCAGTACTTC,CASREDSYEQYF
.,.,14,TRBV2,TRBJ2-1,TGTGCCAGCAGTGATGGCTGGGGTAGCAATGAGCAGTTCTTC,CASSDGWGSNEQFF
.,many,16,TRBV12-5,TRBJ2-2,TGTGCTAGTGGTCCCCCCGGACGGGTCGACACCGGGGAGCTGTTTTTT,CASGPPGRVDTGELFF
.,few,16,TRBV20-1,TRBJ2-3,TGCAGTGCTAACTCAAGGGGGGGACAGGCCACAGATACGCAGTATTTT,CSANSRGGQATDTQYF
.,many,11,TRBV6-2/TRBV6-3,TRBJ2-7,TGTGCCAGCAGGGAGTTCTACGAGCAGTACTTC,CASREFYEQYF
TRBD2,many,15,TRBV6-5,TRBJ2-3,TGTGCCACCGGCGCCCTGACTAGCGGCACAGATACGCAGTATTTT,CATGALTSGTDTQYF
TRBD2,many,15,TRBV7-8,TRBJ2-3,TGTGCCAGCAGCTCGAGGGGCGGGGGAATAGATACGCAGTATTTT,CASSSRGGGIDTQYF
.,many,15,TRBV6-5,TRBJ2-2,TGTGCCAGCAGTGAGGCGGGGTTGAACACCGGGGAGCTGTTTTTT,CASSEAGLNTGELFF
TRBD1,many,15,TRBV29-1,TRBJ2-3,TGCAGCGTTAACGACAGGGAACTTTCCACAGATACGCAGTATTTT,CSVNDRELSTDTQYF
.,once,14,TRBV11-3,TRBJ2-3,TGTGCCAGCAGCTTTACGGACGGTACAGATACGCAGTATTTT,CASSFTDGTDTQYF
.,.,13,TRBV7-2,TRBJ1-5,TGTGCCAGCAGCTTATCCCCCTATCAGCCCCAGCATTTT,CASSLSPYQPQHF
TRBD1,few,15,TRBV28,TRBJ2-5,TGTGCCAGCAGTTCAGGGGGTGACACAAAAGAGACCCAGTACTTC,CASSSGGDTKETQYF
.,many,17,TRBV15,TRBJ2-2,TGTGCCACCAGCAGGGTACAGGGCGGTTTGAACACCGGGGAGCTGTTTTTT,CATSRVQGGLNTGELFF
.,many,15,TRBV5-1,TRBJ1-1,TGCGCCAGCAGGGTGGGCTTACAGGTGAACACTGAAGCTTTCTTT,CASRVGLQVNTEAFF
TRBD1,many,13,TRBV20-1,TRBJ1-5,TGCAGTGCTCTCGACAGGGCGAATCAGCCCCAGCATTTT,CSALDRANQPQHF
.,many,14,TRBV7-9,TRBJ2-3,TGTGCCAGCAGCGTAACAACTAGCACAGATACGCAGTATTTT,CASSVTTSTDTQYF
.,many,13,TRBV5-1,TRBJ2-2,TGCGCCAGCAGCCCGTCTGGAGACGGGGAGCTGTTTTTT,CASSPSGDGELFF
.,many,15,TRBV11-2,TRBJ2-2,TGTGCCAGCAGCTTCTTGGGCGGGGCCGGCGGGGAGCTGTTTTTT,CASSFLGGAGGELFF
TRBD1,many,15,TRBV7-2,TRBJ1-5,TGTGCCAGCAGCTCCCGACAGGGTAGGGAACAGCCCCAGCATTTT,CASSSRQGREQPQHF